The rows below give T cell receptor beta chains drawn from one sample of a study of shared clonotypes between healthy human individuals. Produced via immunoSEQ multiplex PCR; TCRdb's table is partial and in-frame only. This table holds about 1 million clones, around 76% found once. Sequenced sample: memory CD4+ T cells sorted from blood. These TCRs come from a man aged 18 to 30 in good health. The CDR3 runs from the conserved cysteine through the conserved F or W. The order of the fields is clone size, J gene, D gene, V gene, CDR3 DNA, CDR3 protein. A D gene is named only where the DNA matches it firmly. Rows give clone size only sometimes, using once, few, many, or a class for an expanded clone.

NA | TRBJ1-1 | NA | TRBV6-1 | TGTGCCAGCAGAGACAGCTGGAACACTGAAGCTTTCTTT | CASRDSWNTEAFF
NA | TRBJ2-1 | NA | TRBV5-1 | TGCGCCAGCAGCTTCGCTAGCCCCTATGAGCAGTTCTTC | CASSFASPYEQFF
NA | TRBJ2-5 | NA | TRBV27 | TGTGCCAGCAGCTATGGAACTAAGGAGACCCAGTACTTC | CASSYGTKETQYF
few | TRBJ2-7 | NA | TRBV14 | TGTGCCAGCAGCCAAGTGGCGCAGGAGGGACTGGGGCAGTACTTC | CASSQVAQEGLGQYF
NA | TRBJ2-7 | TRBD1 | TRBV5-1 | TGCGCCAGCAACCCGACAGGGGCGGGCTACGAGCAGTACTTC | CASNPTGAGYEQYF
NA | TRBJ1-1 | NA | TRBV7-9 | TGTGCCAGCAGCCAGATGGGTTCGAACACTGAAGCTTTCTTT | CASSQMGSNTEAFF
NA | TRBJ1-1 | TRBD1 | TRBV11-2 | TGTGCCAGCAGCTCGGGACAGGGGACTGAAGCTTTCTTT | CASSSGQGTEAFF
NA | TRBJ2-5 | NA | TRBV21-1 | TGTGCCAGCAGCAGAAAGACTAGCGGAGAAGAGACCCAGTACTTC | CASSRKTSGEETQYF
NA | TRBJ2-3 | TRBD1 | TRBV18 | TGTGCCAGCTCACCCCAGGGGGCTGATACGCAGTATTTT | CASSPQGADTQYF
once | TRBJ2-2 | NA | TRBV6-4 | TGTGCCAGCAGTGACGAGGGCGGAGACACCGGGGAGCTGTTTTTT | CASSDEGGDTGELFF
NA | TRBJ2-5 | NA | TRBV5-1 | TGCGCCAGCAGCCCCACGGGGTTGAGGGAGACCCAGTACTTC | CASSPTGLRETQYF
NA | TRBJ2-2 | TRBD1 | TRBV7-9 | TGTGCCAGCAGGCAGGGGGATCACGGGGAGCTGTTTTTT | CASRQGDHGELFF
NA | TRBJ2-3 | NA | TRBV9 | TGTGCCAGCAGCTATGGCGGACAGCTACTAACAGATACGCAGTATTTT | CASSYGGQLLTDTQYF
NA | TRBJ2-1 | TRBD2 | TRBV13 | TGTGCCAGCAGTTCAAGCGGGGGGGCTGAGGAGCAGTTCTTC | CASSSSGGAEEQFF
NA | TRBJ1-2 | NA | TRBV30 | TGTGCCTGGGCCCGACTGGGGCAGAACTATGGAGGCTACACCTTC | CAWARLGQNYGGYTF
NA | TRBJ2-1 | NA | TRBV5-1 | TGCGCCAGCAGCTCCAGGGGAGACTCCTACAATGAGCAGTTCTTC | CASSSRGDSYNEQFF
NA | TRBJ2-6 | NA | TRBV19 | TGTGCCAGTAGTACCCGACGGGATGGGGCCAACGTCCTGACTTTC | CASSTRRDGANVLTF
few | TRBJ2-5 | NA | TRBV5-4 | TGTGCCAGCAGCCCGGCTCTCAAGTACCAAGAGACCCAGTACTTC | CASSPALKYQETQYF
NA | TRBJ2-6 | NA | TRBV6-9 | TGTGCCAGCAGTTCGATAGGCTTACGACAAAGTCGGGCCAACGTCCTGACTTTC | CASSSIGLRQSRANVLTF
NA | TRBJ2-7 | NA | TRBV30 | TGTGCCCGGGGGCTAGGGGGCCCCTACGAGCAGTACTTC | CARGLGGPYEQYF
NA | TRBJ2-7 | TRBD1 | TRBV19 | TGTGCCAGTAGTATATTGGGACAGGGAAGGAACGAGCAGTACTTC | CASSILGQGRNEQYF
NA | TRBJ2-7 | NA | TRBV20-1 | TGCAGTGCTCCACCGGGACAAAGGCAGTACTTC | CSAPPGQRQYF
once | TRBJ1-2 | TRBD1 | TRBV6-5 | TGTGCCAGCAGTCCGGACAGGGGACTTGGCTACACCTTC | CASSPDRGLGYTF
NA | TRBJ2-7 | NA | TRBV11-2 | TGTGCCAGCAGCTTCGGCAGGGACGAGCAGTACTTC | CASSFGRDEQYF
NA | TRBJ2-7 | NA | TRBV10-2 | TGCGCCAGCAGTGACGGTCGGCGGCCCTACGAGCAGTACTTC | CASSDGRRPYEQYF
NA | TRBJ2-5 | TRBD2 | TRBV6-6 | TGTGCCAGCAGTTCCATAGCGGGAGTAGAGACCCAGTACTTC | CASSSIAGVETQYF
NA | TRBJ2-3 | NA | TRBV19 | TGTGCCAGTAGTTTAAGGGGCCACACAGATACGCAGTATTTT | CASSLRGHTDTQYF
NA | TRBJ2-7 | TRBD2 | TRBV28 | TGTGCCAGCAGGCCACCTAGCGGGGGGAGAATCGAGCAGTACTTC | CASRPPSGGRIEQYF
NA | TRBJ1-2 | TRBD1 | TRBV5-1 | TGCGCCAGCAGCACGACTGGCGGGACAGAAGGTTACACCTTC | CASSTTGGTEGYTF
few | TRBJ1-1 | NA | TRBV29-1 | TGCAGCGTTGAACGGGCGGAAGCTTTCTTT | CSVERAEAFF
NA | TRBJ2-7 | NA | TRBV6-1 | TGTGCCAGCAGGGAATTGTACGAGCAGTACTTC | CASRELYEQYF
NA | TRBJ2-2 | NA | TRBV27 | TGTGCCAGCAGTCCGAACACCGGGGAGCTGTTTTTT | CASSPNTGELFF
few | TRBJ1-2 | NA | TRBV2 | TGTGCCAGCAGTGGACAGGCTCCGGGCGGCTACACCTTC | CASSGQAPGGYTF
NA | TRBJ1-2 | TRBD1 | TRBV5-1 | TGCGCCAGCAGCGTGACAGGGGTCTATGGCTACACCTTC | CASSVTGVYGYTF
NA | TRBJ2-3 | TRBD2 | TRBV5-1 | TGCGCCAGCAGCGTATTAAAAGCGGGAGGGCTGGCAGATACGCAGTATTTT | CASSVLKAGGLADTQYF
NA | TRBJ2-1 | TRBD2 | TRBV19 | TGTGCCAGTAGTATCGTTCCGGGACTAGCGTACAATGAGCAGTTCTTC | CASSIVPGLAYNEQFF
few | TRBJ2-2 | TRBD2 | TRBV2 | TGTGCCAGCAGTGTGGGCGGGGGGGCCCATGGGACCGGGGAGCTGTTTTTT | CASSVGGGAHGTGELFF
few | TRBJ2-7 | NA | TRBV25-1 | TGTGCCAGCAGCAAACCGACAGGGAAGGGAGGCGAGCAGTACTTC | CASSKPTGKGGEQYF
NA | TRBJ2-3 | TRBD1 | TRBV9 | TGTGCCAGCAACGTCCCACAGGGGGCAAGGGGCCCAGATACGCAGTATTTT | CASNVPQGARGPDTQYF
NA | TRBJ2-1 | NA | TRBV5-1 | TGCGCCAGCAGCTTAAGTAATGAGCAGTTCTTC | CASSLSNEQFF
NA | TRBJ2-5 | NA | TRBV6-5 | TGTGCCAGCAGTTACGGAGGGCCGCAGGAGACCCAGTACTTC | CASSYGGPQETQYF
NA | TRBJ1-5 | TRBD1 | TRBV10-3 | TGTGCCATCAGTGAGTCTCTGACAGGGGGAAATCAGCCCCAGCATTTT | CAISESLTGGNQPQHF
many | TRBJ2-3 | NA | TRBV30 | TGTGCCTGGAGTTTGGGGTCCCGTGGGGATACGCAGTATTTT | CAWSLGSRGDTQYF
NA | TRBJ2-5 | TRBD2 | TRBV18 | TGTGCCAGCCAGACTAGCGGGGGGTCCCAAGAGACCCAGTACTTC | CASQTSGGSQETQYF
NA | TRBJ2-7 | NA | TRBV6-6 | TGTGCCAGCTTGGACCGGGACTCCTACGAGCAGTACTTC | CASLDRDSYEQYF
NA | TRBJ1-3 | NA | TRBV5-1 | TGCGCCAGCAGCTTGGTCCCCCCGGGGGAAACTGGAAACACCATATATTTT | CASSLVPPGETGNTIYF
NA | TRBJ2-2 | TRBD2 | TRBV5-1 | TGCGCCAGCAGTGAGCGGGAAAAGAACACCGGGGAGCTGTTTTTT | CASSEREKNTGELFF
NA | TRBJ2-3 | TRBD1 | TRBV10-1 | TGCGCCAGCAGTGACGGGACAGCTAGCACAGATACGCAGTATTTT | CASSDGTASTDTQYF
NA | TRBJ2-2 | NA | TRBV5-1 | TGCGCCAGCAGCGTACTAGGAGGGGACAACACCGGGGAGCTGTTTTTT | CASSVLGGDNTGELFF
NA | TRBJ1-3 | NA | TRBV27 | TGTGCCAGCAGTTTATCGGCAGGATACTCTGGAAACACCATATATTTT | CASSLSAGYSGNTIYF
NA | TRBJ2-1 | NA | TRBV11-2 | TGTGCCAGCAGCCCGCAGCGGTACGAGCAGTTCTTC | CASSPQRYEQFF
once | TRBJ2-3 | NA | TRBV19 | TGTGCCAGTAGTTTCTTCACAGATACGCAGTATTTT | CASSFFTDTQYF
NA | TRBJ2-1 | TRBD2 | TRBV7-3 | TGTGCCAGCAGCCCCCACCCCCTTGGTAGCGGGGGGGAGCAGTTCTTC | CASSPHPLGSGGEQFF
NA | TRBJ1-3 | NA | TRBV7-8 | TGTGCCAGCAGCACAGGCTCAGGCTCTGGAAACACCATATATTTT | CASSTGSGSGNTIYF
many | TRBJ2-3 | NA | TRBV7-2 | TGTGCCAGCAGCCCGGCCGGGGGGCGCACAGATACGCAGTATTTT | CASSPAGGRTDTQYF
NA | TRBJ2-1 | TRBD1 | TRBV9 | TGTGCCAGCAGCCAATCGGGGACAGGAGACAATGAGCAGTTCTTC | CASSQSGTGDNEQFF
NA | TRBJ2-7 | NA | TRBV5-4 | TGTGCCACAGGGCCGGGACTCCAACCCTACGAGCAGTACTTC | CATGPGLQPYEQYF
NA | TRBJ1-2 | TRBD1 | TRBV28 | TGTGCCAGCAGTCGGACAGGCCCAAGCTACACCTTC | CASSRTGPSYTF
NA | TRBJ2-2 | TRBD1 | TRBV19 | TGTGCCAGTCGGGGACAGGGGAACACCGGGGAGCTGTTTTTT | CASRGQGNTGELFF
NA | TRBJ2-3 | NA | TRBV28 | TGTGCCAGCAGGATTACCGGGGGGCCGTATACGCAGTATTTT | CASRITGGPYTQYF